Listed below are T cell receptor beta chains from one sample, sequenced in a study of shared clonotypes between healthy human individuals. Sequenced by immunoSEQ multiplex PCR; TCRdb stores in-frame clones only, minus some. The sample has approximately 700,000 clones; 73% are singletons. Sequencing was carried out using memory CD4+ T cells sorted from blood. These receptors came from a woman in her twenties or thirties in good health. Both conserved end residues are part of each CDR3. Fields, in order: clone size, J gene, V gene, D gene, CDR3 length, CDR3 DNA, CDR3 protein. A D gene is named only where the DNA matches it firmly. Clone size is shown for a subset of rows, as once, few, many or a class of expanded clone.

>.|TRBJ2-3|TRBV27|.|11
TGTGCCAGCAGCCATACGGATACGCAGTATTTT
CASSHTDTQYF
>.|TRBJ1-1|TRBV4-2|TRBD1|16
TGTGCCAGCAGCCCCCTGACAGGGGCCAGGGACACTGAAGCTTTCTTT
CASSPLTGARDTEAFF
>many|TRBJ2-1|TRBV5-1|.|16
TGCGCCAGCAGATCCGGGACTCCCAGCTCCTACAATGAGCAGTTCTTC
CASRSGTPSSYNEQFF
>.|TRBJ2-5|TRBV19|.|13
TGTGCCAGACAACCGGGGGATGGGGAGACCCAGTACTTC
CARQPGDGETQYF
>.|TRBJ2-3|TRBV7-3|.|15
TGTGCCAGCAGCTCCAACGGAGGCAGCACAGATACGCAGTATTTT
CASSSNGGSTDTQYF
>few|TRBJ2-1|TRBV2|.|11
TGTGCCAGCAGAGGGTATAATGAGCAGTTCTTC
CASRGYNEQFF
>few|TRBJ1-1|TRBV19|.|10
TGTGCCAGTTCGCAGGGGAAAGCTTTCTTT
CASSQGKAFF
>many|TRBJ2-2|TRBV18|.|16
TGTGCCAGCTCACGGGACGGGACGGCGAACACCGGGGAGCTGTTTTTT
CASSRDGTANTGELFF
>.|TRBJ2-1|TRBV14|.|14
TGTGCCAGCAGTCGCCTAAGTGGTGGACATGAGCAGTTCTTC
CASSRLSGGHEQFF
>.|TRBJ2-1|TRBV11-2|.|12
TGTGCCAGCAGCCCCGGGATCCGTGAGCAGTTCTTC
CASSPGIREQFF
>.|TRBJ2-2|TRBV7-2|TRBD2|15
TGTGCCAGCAGCTTAGCTCTTGCGGGGGACGGGGAGCTGTTTTTT
CASSLALAGDGELFF
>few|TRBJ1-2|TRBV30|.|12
TGTGCCTGGAGTGCTTCGGACTATGGCTACACCTTC
CAWSASDYGYTF
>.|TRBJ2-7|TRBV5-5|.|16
TGTGCCAGCAGCTGGGGACCGGGACTTTCAACCTACGAGCAGTACTTC
CASSWGPGLSTYEQYF
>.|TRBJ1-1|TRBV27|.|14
TGTGCCAGCAGCCGGTCAGGGTTGGGCACTGAAGCTTTCTTT
CASSRSGLGTEAFF
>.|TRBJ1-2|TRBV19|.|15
TGTGCCAGTAGTATAGATCGAGAACGTTCCTATGGCTACACCTTC
CASSIDRERSYGYTF
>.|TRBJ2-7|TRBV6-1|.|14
TGTGCCAGCAGGGGGGCGGGACTAACTTACGAGCAGTACTTC
CASRGAGLTYEQYF
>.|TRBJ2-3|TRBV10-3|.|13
TGTGCCATCAGGTCTTCAGGGGGGGATACGCAGTATTTT
CAIRSSGGDTQYF
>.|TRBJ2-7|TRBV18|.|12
TGTGCCAGCTCACGGGCAGCCCACGAGCAGTACTTC
CASSRAAHEQYF